This record looks at one T cell receptor (beta chain) sequence and its context. Its antigen remains unidentified. The germline gives CDR1 SGHAT, CDR2 FQDESV (reference sequence). This CDR3 spans 14 amino acids. The V segment lost 6 bases and the J segment 2 bases; nucleotides outside the gene matches: 2. The repertoire was sequenced with immunoSEQ multiplex PCR; TCRdb's copy has only in-frame clones and lacks some. The table records 150,000 to 200,000 clones, around 90% of them present only once. The sample comes from a study of T cell responses to AZD1222 COVID-19 vaccine. Study results and limitations: It was only after the peak T cell response that any repertoires were sampled.

V and J are TRBV11-1 and TRBJ2-1; 9 nucleotides agree with TRBD1. The sample consisted of peripheral blood, taken 28 days after the second AZD1222 dose. This TCR derives from an adult who received the AZD1222 COVID-19 vaccine. The CDR3 sequence: CASRGQGTYNEQFF. The CDR3 DNA follows: TGTGCCAGCAGGGGACAGGGAACCTACAATGAGCAGTTCTTC.